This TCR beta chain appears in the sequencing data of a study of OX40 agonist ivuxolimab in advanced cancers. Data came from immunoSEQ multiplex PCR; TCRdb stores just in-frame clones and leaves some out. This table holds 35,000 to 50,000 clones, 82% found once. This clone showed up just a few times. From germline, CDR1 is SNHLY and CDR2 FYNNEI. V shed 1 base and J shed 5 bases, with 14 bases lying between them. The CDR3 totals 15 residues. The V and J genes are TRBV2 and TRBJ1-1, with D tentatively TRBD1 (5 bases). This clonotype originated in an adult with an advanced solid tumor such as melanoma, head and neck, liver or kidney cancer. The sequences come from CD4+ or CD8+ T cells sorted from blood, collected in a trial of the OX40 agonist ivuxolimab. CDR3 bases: TGTGCCAGCAGTGAAGGGTTAGGGGTGGGGACTGAAGCTTTCTTT. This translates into CASSEGLGVGTEAFF.